The T cell receptor beta chain described here comes from a study of blood T cells in healthy people across ages. The authors ran a second PCR of about 6 to 11 cycles using a sample-barcoded 5' primer and a J-beta primer mix. Researchers report that each sample yielded at least 2.5 million CDR3-containing paired-end reads. Via MiXCR, TCRdb re-called the 5' RACE reads, giving one row per CDR3 protein. Here the sample spans about 670,000 distinct CDR3 sequences, 45% to 60% being singletons. The CDR3 extends over 17 amino acids. The germline gives CDR1 SGDLS, CDR2 YYNGEE. This TCR was sampled from a woman aged 80 or older in good health. The sequenced sample was blood. The V call is TRBV9, the J call TRBJ2-7, with D possibly matching TRBD2 (6 bases). The J call is in doubt because the DNA end fits TRBJ2-4 better. In DNA, the CDR3 is TGTGCCAGCAGCCCCGGAGGGCTCGGCGTGGCCAAAAACATTCAGTACTTC. As protein: CASSPGGLGVAKNIQYF.